The source of this TCR beta chain is a study of cytomegalovirus exposure and HLA in healthy donors. The ends lost 5 bases at V and 0 bases at J; junction bases unmatched: 10. CDR3 length: 16 residues. The germline gives CDR1 LGHNT, CDR2 FRNRAP. PCR used 60 Vbeta primers and 13 Jbeta primers. TCRdb keeps only in-frame clones here, not all; method: immunoSEQ multiplex PCR. The sample shows about 110,000 clones, less than 70% of them seen only once. The chain recombines TRBV12-5 with TRBJ2-7, with TRBD1 identical over 7 bases. This clonotype was sampled from a woman between 65 and 79 years old in good health and CMV-seropositive. Sequencing was carried out using PBMCs. The CDR3 DNA follows: TGTGCTAGTGGTCCCCCCGGGACAGCTATCTCCTACGAGCAGTACTTC. As protein: CASGPPGTAISYEQYF.